This TCR beta chain appears in the sequencing data of a study of blood T cell repertoires in COVID-19. About the research overall: COVID-19 samples from acute and convalescent phases originated in the United States, Italy and Spain. The analysed material was cDNA or gDNA that came from T cells, B-cell-depleted T cells, or PBMCs.

CDR1 is SEHNR and CDR2 is FQNEAQ in the germline V gene (reference sequence). The CDR3 loop spans 15 amino acids. V lost 0 bases and J 5 bases, leaving 10 bases between the germline ends. Under the authors' procedure: How many nucleated cells were present was estimated from reference gene primer amplification. Data came from immunoSEQ multiplex PCR; TCRdb stores just in-frame clones and leaves some out. V and J calls and clone size are those listed in that table; D and trimming were worked out from the DNA. This table holds 120,000 or so clones, over 75% found once. The origin of this receptor is a woman older than 75 with acute or convalescent COVID-19. Sequencing was done on a sample of peripheral blood. The chain couples TRBV7-9 to TRBJ1-4; D not certain. The CDR3 coding sequence is TGTGCCAGCAGCTTAGCGCCAGATTGGAATGAAAAACTGTTTTTT. This encodes CASSLAPDWNEKLFF.